What follows describes a single T cell receptor (beta chain). Its target antigen remains unknown. There are no base qualities to consult, and no much larger clone falls within one base. Collaborating institutions collected whole blood in K2EDTA tubes following their own protocols. For TCRbeta analysis, collaborators shipped samples as frozen whole blood, isolated PBMCs, or DNA extracted from either of those sample types. The immunoSEQ Assay, a bias-controlled multiplex PCR, was used to amplify TCRbeta CDR3 regions from genomic DNA. The paper's data handling went like this. The number of nucleated cells in each sample was estimated by amplification of reference gene primers within the assay. To quantify the absolute abundance of each unique TCRbeta CDR3 rearrangement, sequence reads were collapsed and filtered. For each sample, productive Simpson clonality was calculated as the square root of Simpson's diversity index over productive rearrangements. Here the immuneACCESS table is served through TCRdb, limited to in-frame sequences with V and J called. Missing clones are a known gap in these copies; in checked studies unresolved V genes cover under half, and the rest lacks a known reason. The DNA gave D and trimming, while V, J and clone size come from that table. The sample table contains 120,000 or so clones; only one count was recorded for over 70% of them. The top ten clones comprise under 4.5% of the sample.

The data originate from a study of blood T cell repertoires in COVID-19 (TCRdb year 2020). About the study as a whole: Collaborator samples came from the United States, Italy and Spain and covered acute and convalescent phases of COVID-19. The material from the prospective study consisted of cDNA or gDNA derived from T cells, B-cell-depleted T cells, or PBMCs. The dataset comprised deeply sampled blood TCRbeta repertoires from subjects exposed to, actively infected with, or recovered from COVID-19. The repertoires were released in a freely available public database meant as a resource for research on the immune response to SARS-CoV-2. Samples were obtained from the ongoing ImmuneRACE study (first 160 participants) and from over a thousand subjects provided by 6 global collaborators. A de-identified subject ID, COVID-19 status, age in years and sex were almost always included in the sample metadata. Where available, HLA class I and class II types were obtained from metadata supplied by the sample provider rather than from assay-based typing.

CDR1 and CDR2 (SGHTA, FQGTGA) derive from the germline V gene. V and J lose 5 bases and 3 bases, and a span of 9 bases separates them. The CDR3 spans 13 residues, from the cysteine through the phenylalanine. Of all the DNA, just the CDR3 is kept, 39 bases in frame from base 1. Points the paper makes about the study in general: How much clinical and demographic metadata was included differed by source and by participant, and the metadata was provided uncurated.

The clonotype was recovered from a woman between 45 and 65 years old with acute or convalescent COVID-19. The V gene is TRBV7-3 and the J gene is TRBJ2-3, with no reliable assignment of the D segment. Specimen: peripheral blood. The DNA is as follows: TGTGCCAGCAGCACAGCACGGACAGATACGCAGTATTTT. Its coded protein is CASSTARTDTQYF.